This T cell receptor (beta chain) was sequenced for a study of blood T cell repertoires in COVID-19. How the authors handled the data: Quantification of nucleated cells was approximated via reference gene primer amplification. Method: immunoSEQ multiplex PCR; TCRdb's copy keeps in-frame clones and lacks some. That table gives V, J and clone size, and the DNA gave D and trimming. The sample yields more than 120,000 clones, over 80% seen once. In this sample, this clone turned up a few times. The CDR3 length is 16 residues. The V gene's germline CDR1 is SGHVS and CDR2 FQNEAQ. V trimming: 4 bases; J trimming: 0 bases; junction bases outside the gene matches: 5.

The clonotype originates from a man over 45 who had recovered from COVID-19. Sequenced input: peripheral blood. V is TRBV7-8 and J is TRBJ2-2, with 7 bases that match TRBD1. The CDR3 coding sequence is TGTGCCAGCAGCTCCACAGGGGTGGCGAACACCGGGGAGCTGTTTTTT. Its protein is CASSSTGVANTGELFF.